Listed below are T cell receptor beta chains from one sample, sequenced in a study of response to subunit inactivated influenza vaccine. TCRdb reanalysed the RT-PCR reads using MiXCR and keeps one entry per CDR3 protein. The sample carries 250,000 to 350,000 distinct CDR3 sequences, around 20% recorded once. The sample in question was PBMCs from blood, obtained approximately 22 months after vaccination. Receptor source: a man in his fifties or sixties who received an inactivated influenza vaccine. Each CDR3 is given with its conserved first and last residue. The D gene is left open where the match is weak. Some rows mark clone size as missing; the rest say once, few, many or name a class of expanded clone.

D gene: TRBD1; V gene: TRBV4-1; J gene: TRBJ2-7; clone size: .; CDR3 protein: CASSQATGTGTYEQYF; CDR3 DNA: TGCGCCAGCAGCCAAGCAACCGGGACAGGAACCTACGAGCAGTACTTC
D gene: .; V gene: TRBV4-2; J gene: TRBJ1-4; clone size: few; CDR3 protein: CASSQGTQKLFF; CDR3 DNA: TGTGCCAGCAGCCAGGGAACCCAAAAACTGTTTTTT
D gene: .; V gene: TRBV18; J gene: TRBJ2-6; clone size: .; CDR3 protein: CASSPPRTAWGGANVLTF; CDR3 DNA: TGTGCCAGCTCACCGCCTAGGACGGCCTGGGGGGGGGCCAACGTCCTGACTTTC
D gene: .; V gene: TRBV27; J gene: TRBJ1-3; clone size: once; CDR3 protein: CASSLSPQVGSGNTVYF; CDR3 DNA: .
D gene: .; V gene: TRBV28; J gene: TRBJ1-1; clone size: .; CDR3 protein: CASSPYSGANTEAFF; CDR3 DNA: TGTGCCAGCAGTCCTTACTCGGGAGCGAACACTGAAGCTTTCTTT
D gene: .; V gene: TRBV9; J gene: TRBJ1-3; clone size: .; CDR3 protein: CASSVGRLSGNTIYF; CDR3 DNA: TGTGCCAGCAGCGTAGGACGGCTCTCTGGAAACACCATATATTTT
D gene: .; V gene: TRBV2; J gene: TRBJ2-7; clone size: .; CDR3 protein: CASTPGSEYEQYF; CDR3 DNA: TGTGCCAGCACGCCAGGGTCGGAGTACGAGCAGTACTTC
D gene: .; V gene: TRBV12-3/TRBV12-4; J gene: TRBJ1-5; clone size: .; CDR3 protein: CASSLAAGSNQPQHF; CDR3 DNA: TGTGCCAGCAGTTTAGCGGCAGGGAGCAATCAGCCCCAGCATTTT
D gene: .; V gene: TRBV7-8; J gene: TRBJ2-1; clone size: .; CDR3 protein: CASSLDAGQGFEQFF; CDR3 DNA: TGTGCCAGCAGCTTAGATGCAGGTCAGGGCTTTGAGCAGTTCTTC
D gene: .; V gene: TRBV5-8; J gene: TRBJ2-1; clone size: .; CDR3 protein: CASSLGTATYNEQFF; CDR3 DNA: TGTGCCAGCAGCTTGGGGACTGCCACCTACAATGAGCAGTTCTTC
D gene: TRBD1; V gene: TRBV7-9; J gene: TRBJ2-7; clone size: .; CDR3 protein: CASSSRQGLYEQYF; CDR3 DNA: TGTGCCAGCAGCTCACGACAGGGGTTATACGAGCAGTACTTC
D gene: .; V gene: TRBV6-4; J gene: TRBJ2-1; clone size: few; CDR3 protein: CASSDSSYNEQFF; CDR3 DNA: TGTGCCAGCAGTGACAGCTCCTACAATGAGCAGTTCTTC
D gene: .; V gene: TRBV20-1; J gene: TRBJ1-2; clone size: many; CDR3 protein: CSARIPTNYGYTF; CDR3 DNA: TGCAGTGCTAGGATCCCTACTAACTATGGCTACACCTTC
D gene: .; V gene: TRBV9; J gene: TRBJ1-2; clone size: few; CDR3 protein: CASSVEKGPHYGYTF; CDR3 DNA: TGTGCCAGCAGCGTAGAAAAGGGACCTCACTATGGCTACACCTTC
D gene: .; V gene: TRBV7-9; J gene: TRBJ1-4; clone size: many; CDR3 protein: CASSFQGRVEEKLFF; CDR3 DNA: TGTGCCAGCAGCTTCCAGGGAAGGGTAGAGGAAAAACTGTTTTTT
D gene: TRBD2; V gene: TRBV7-2; J gene: TRBJ2-1; clone size: .; CDR3 protein: CASSKLAGGLVDEQFF; CDR3 DNA: TGTGCCAGCAGTAAATTAGCGGGAGGGTTGGTCGATGAGCAGTTCTTC
D gene: .; V gene: TRBV18; J gene: TRBJ2-4; clone size: .; CDR3 protein: CASSPVALISVAKNIQYF; CDR3 DNA: TGTGCCAGCTCACCAGTGGCCCTCATTAGCGTAGCCAAAAACATTCAGTACTTC
D gene: .; V gene: TRBV6-1; J gene: TRBJ1-3; clone size: few; CDR3 protein: CASRPGARGNTIYF; CDR3 DNA: TGTGCCAGCAGGCCGGGGGCGCGCGGAAACACCATATATTTT
D gene: .; V gene: TRBV5-1; J gene: TRBJ1-1; clone size: few; CDR3 protein: CASSVEEFTTEAFF; CDR3 DNA: TGCGCCAGCAGCGTTGAGGAGTTTACCACTGAAGCTTTCTTT
D gene: .; V gene: TRBV29-1; J gene: TRBJ2-3; clone size: few; CDR3 protein: CSVERFGTDTQYF; CDR3 DNA: TGCAGCGTTGAGCGTTTCGGCACAGATACGCAGTATTTT
D gene: .; V gene: TRBV6-5; J gene: TRBJ1-5; clone size: .; CDR3 protein: CASSYSGGGQPQHF; CDR3 DNA: TGTGCCAGCAGTTACAGCGGGGGAGGTCAGCCCCAGCATTTT
D gene: TRBD1; V gene: TRBV12-3/TRBV12-4; J gene: TRBJ2-1; clone size: .; CDR3 protein: CASRPDRVNEQFF; CDR3 DNA: TGTGCCAGCAGACCCGACAGGGTCAATGAGCAGTTCTTC
D gene: TRBD1; V gene: TRBV28; J gene: TRBJ1-1; clone size: few; CDR3 protein: CASSLTGGSRAFF; CDR3 DNA: TGTGCCAGCAGTTTAACAGGGGGCAGTCGGGCTTTCTTT
D gene: .; V gene: TRBV5-1; J gene: TRBJ2-7; clone size: .; CDR3 protein: CASSGNLGEIYEQYF; CDR3 DNA: TGCGCCAGCAGCGGTAATCTAGGGGAGATCTACGAGCAGTACTTC
D gene: TRBD2; V gene: TRBV7-8; J gene: TRBJ2-1; clone size: few; CDR3 protein: CASSPSGGASNEQFF; CDR3 DNA: TGTGCCAGCAGCCCTAGCGGGGGGGCCAGTAATGAGCAGTTCTTC
D gene: .; V gene: TRBV7-9; J gene: TRBJ2-3; clone size: few; CDR3 protein: CASSFKDTQYF; CDR3 DNA: TGTGCCAGCAGCTTCAAAGATACGCAGTATTTT
D gene: .; V gene: TRBV24-1; J gene: TRBJ1-6; clone size: .; CDR3 protein: CATSDGNGVHNSPLHF; CDR3 DNA: TGTGCCACCAGTGACGGGAACGGGGTACATAATTCACCCCTCCACTTT
D gene: TRBD2; V gene: TRBV20-1; J gene: TRBJ2-3; clone size: once; CDR3 protein: CSARTSGGATDTQYF; CDR3 DNA: TGCAGTGCTAGAACTAGCGGGGGGGCCACAGATACGCAGTATTTT
D gene: TRBD1; V gene: TRBV19; J gene: TRBJ2-4; clone size: .; CDR3 protein: CASSMALGQGEDIQYF; CDR3 DNA: TGTGCCAGTAGTATGGCGCTGGGACAGGGGGAAGACATTCAGTACTTC
D gene: .; V gene: TRBV20-1; J gene: TRBJ1-6; clone size: .; CDR3 protein: CSARDVRTSPLHF; CDR3 DNA: TGCAGTGCTAGAGACGTCAGGACTTCACCCCTCCACTTT
D gene: .; V gene: TRBV5-1; J gene: TRBJ2-5; clone size: .; CDR3 protein: CASSSSSYGGLETQYF; CDR3 DNA: TGCGCCAGCAGCTCTTCCAGTTATGGGGGCCTGGAGACCCAGTACTTC
D gene: .; V gene: TRBV2; J gene: TRBJ1-2; clone size: many; CDR3 protein: CASSENLGAGYGYTF; CDR3 DNA: TGTGCCAGCAGTGAAAATCTGGGGGCCGGATATGGCTACACCTTC
D gene: .; V gene: TRBV25-1; J gene: TRBJ2-7; clone size: few; CDR3 protein: CASSGGPGEQYF; CDR3 DNA: TGTGCCAGCAGTGGGGGGCCGGGCGAGCAGTACTTC
D gene: .; V gene: TRBV4-2; J gene: TRBJ2-3; clone size: few; CDR3 protein: CASSQGPRGGDTQYF; CDR3 DNA: TGTGCCAGCAGCCAAGGGCCCAGGGGTGGGGATACGCAGTATTTT
D gene: TRBD2; V gene: TRBV14; J gene: TRBJ2-3; clone size: .; CDR3 protein: CASSQDFWTSGGPSTDTQYF; CDR3 DNA: TGTGCCAGCAGCCAAGATTTCTGGACTAGCGGGGGGCCTAGCACAGATACGCAGTATTTT
D gene: .; V gene: TRBV4-2; J gene: TRBJ1-2; clone size: many; CDR3 protein: CASSQDRVGFGSNYGYTF; CDR3 DNA: TGTGCCAGCAGCCAAGATCGGGTGGGATTCGGTAGCAACTATGGCTACACCTTC
D gene: .; V gene: TRBV5-1; J gene: TRBJ2-3; clone size: few; CDR3 protein: CASSIGQITDTQYF; CDR3 DNA: TGCGCCAGCAGCATAGGACAGATCACAGATACGCAGTATTTT
D gene: .; V gene: TRBV7-2; J gene: TRBJ1-3; clone size: many; CDR3 protein: CASSSIGSGNTIYF; CDR3 DNA: TGTGCCAGCAGCTCGATCGGCTCTGGAAACACCATATATTTT
D gene: TRBD2; V gene: TRBV18; J gene: TRBJ2-7; clone size: .; CDR3 protein: CASSPPVAGGGYEQYF; CDR3 DNA: TGTGCCAGCTCACCACCGGTGGCGGGAGGGGGCTACGAGCAGTACTTC
D gene: TRBD2; V gene: TRBV5-1; J gene: TRBJ2-3; clone size: few; CDR3 protein: CASSPGPGGPTDTQYF; CDR3 DNA: TGCGCCAGCAGCCCCGGCCCGGGAGGGCCTACAGATACGCAGTATTTT
D gene: TRBD1; V gene: TRBV28; J gene: TRBJ2-7; clone size: few; CDR3 protein: CASSFYRGYEQYF; CDR3 DNA: TGTGCCAGCAGTTTTTACAGGGGTTACGAGCAGTACTTC
D gene: .; V gene: TRBV7-9; J gene: TRBJ1-4; clone size: .; CDR3 protein: CASSLGQEHEKLFF; CDR3 DNA: TGTGCCAGCAGCTTAGGTCAAGAACATGAAAAACTGTTTTTT
D gene: .; V gene: TRBV18; J gene: TRBJ2-7; clone size: .; CDR3 protein: CASSPVGWNEQYF; CDR3 DNA: TGTGCCAGCTCACCAGTGGGATGGAATGAGCAGTACTTC
D gene: TRBD1; V gene: TRBV10-2; J gene: TRBJ2-1; clone size: .; CDR3 protein: CAKRRDRTSYNEQFF; CDR3 DNA: TGCGCCAAAAGAAGGGACAGGACCTCCTACAATGAGCAGTTCTTC
D gene: .; V gene: TRBV6-2/TRBV6-3; J gene: TRBJ1-5; clone size: .; CDR3 protein: CASRDTGKPQHF; CDR3 DNA: TGTGCCAGCAGAGATACAGGGAAGCCCCAGCATTTT
D gene: .; V gene: TRBV5-5; J gene: TRBJ1-1; clone size: many; CDR3 protein: CASSLVSANTEAFF; CDR3 DNA: TGTGCCAGCAGCTTGGTGTCGGCTAACACTGAAGCTTTCTTT
D gene: .; V gene: TRBV28; J gene: TRBJ2-7; clone size: .; CDR3 protein: CASNTKIMGVWRTYEQYF; CDR3 DNA: TGTGCCAGCAACACTAAAATAATGGGAGTCTGGCGGACCTACGAGCAGTACTTC
D gene: .; V gene: TRBV12-3/TRBV12-4; J gene: TRBJ1-3; clone size: few; CDR3 protein: CASSLDSAGNTIYF; CDR3 DNA: TGTGCCAGCAGTTTAGACAGCGCTGGAAACACCATATATTTT
D gene: .; V gene: TRBV10-3; J gene: TRBJ2-5; clone size: .; CDR3 protein: CAGAPGWQETQYF; CDR3 DNA: TGTGCCGGGGCTCCAGGGTGGCAAGAGACCCAGTACTTC
D gene: .; V gene: TRBV7-9; J gene: TRBJ1-5; clone size: many; CDR3 protein: CASSPGGANQPQHF; CDR3 DNA: TGTGCCAGCAGCCCCGGCGGGGCGAATCAGCCCCAGCATTTT
D gene: .; V gene: TRBV10-3; J gene: TRBJ1-1; clone size: .; CDR3 protein: CAIRSQDLAEAFF; CDR3 DNA: TGTGCCATCAGGAGTCAGGATTTGGCTGAAGCTTTCTTT
D gene: .; V gene: TRBV11-2; J gene: TRBJ2-2; clone size: few; CDR3 protein: CASSLAGRRTGELFF; CDR3 DNA: TGTGCCAGCAGCTTAGCAGGGAGGCGCACCGGGGAGCTGTTTTTT
D gene: .; V gene: TRBV4-3; J gene: TRBJ1-3; clone size: .; CDR3 protein: CASSRRREASGNTIYF; CDR3 DNA: TGCGCCAGCAGCCGCCGGAGGGAGGCCTCTGGAAACACCATATATTTT
D gene: .; V gene: TRBV12-3/TRBV12-4; J gene: TRBJ1-5; clone size: .; CDR3 protein: CASSGTRDQAQHF; CDR3 DNA: TGTGCCAGCAGCGGGACTCGGGATCAGGCCCAGCATTTT
D gene: .; V gene: TRBV12-3/TRBV12-4; J gene: TRBJ1-2; clone size: few; CDR3 protein: CASSLKTANNYGYTF; CDR3 DNA: TGTGCCAGCAGTTTAAAGACAGCAAATAACTATGGCTACACCTTC